This T cell receptor beta chain originates from a study of T cell responses to AZD1222 COVID-19 vaccine. Findings and limits, study-wide: There were vaccine-associated CD4 TCRs across spike, dominant at 160-218 and 743-854.

Comment on this clone: Antigen unknown.

Profiled with immunoSEQ multiplex PCR; TCRdb holds only in-frame clones, not every one. The sample has approximately 160,000 clones, 93% seen once. V trimming: 8 bases; J trimming: 5 bases; junction bases outside the gene matches: 18. Germline CDR1 and CDR2: MDHEN and SYDVKM. The CDR3 totals 16 residues. The V call is TRBV28, the J call TRBJ2-7; 7 positions agree with TRBD1. The receptor was isolated from an adult in good health. The sample consisted of peripheral blood, taken on day 0 of AZD1222 vaccination. CDR3 loop: CASGTASTTNYDEQYF. CDR3 DNA sequence: TGTGCCAGCGGGACAGCCTCCACCACCAACTATGACGAGCAGTACTTC.